This TCR beta chain was documented in a study of OX40 agonist ivuxolimab in advanced cancers. In terms of the full investigation: Ivuxolimab was an agonistic, fully human IgG2 monoclonal antibody directed against OX40 (CD134), a costimulatory receptor. Intravenous ivuxolimab was administered to patients every 2 weeks at six dose levels: 0.01, 0.1, 0.3, 1.5, 3 and 10 mg/kg. Among the roughly 54 dose-escalation patients, about 19 had hepatocellular carcinoma, 15 or so melanoma, 9 renal cell carcinoma and 9 head and neck cancer. The dose-escalation cohort was roughly 83% male with a mean age of about 58 years, ranging from about 20 to 80. Prior anti-PD-1, anti-PD-L1 or anti-CTLA-4 therapy was permitted, and checkpoint inhibitors had been received by less than 45% of dose-escalation patients. Partial responses occurred in three dose-escalation patients, of whom one had hepatocellular carcinoma and two had cutaneous melanoma. Peripheral TCRbeta sequencing aimed to test whether ivuxolimab altered TCR sequence diversity and caused clonal T-cell expansion. The paper describes the monotherapy dose-escalation part (N = 52 patients) of the phase I trial of ivuxolimab.

The trial excluded patients who had a history of autoimmune disease or who were on systemic immunosuppression. Peripheral blood for TCR sequencing was collected from all dose cohorts at baseline, on cycle 4 day 1, and on cycle 7 day 1. The samples were taken from a phase I, first-in-human, multicenter, open-label dose-escalation trial of ivuxolimab. The trial enrolled adults with locally advanced or metastatic head and neck squamous cell, hepatocellular, melanoma or renal cell carcinoma. Before TCR sequencing, CD4+ T cells and CD8+ T cells were sorted from peripheral blood as separate populations. Genomic DNA was extracted from sorted cells for sequencing of the TCRbeta CDR3 region. The immunoSEQ Assay was used for sequencing of TCRbeta CDR3 regions. TCRdb mirrors the immuneACCESS table, restricted to in-frame sequences. Some clones are absent from its copies; in checked studies, under half trace to an unresolved V gene, and the reason for the others is unknown. The sample table lists approximately 57,000 clones, approximately 88% of them with a count of one. The leading ten clones occupy roughly 3% of the sample.

Points on this clone: Its antigen is unknown. The input lacks base qualities; no much larger clone sits a single base away.

General study outcomes and caveats: After ivuxolimab, more expanded clones were found on average in CD8+ T cells than in CD4+ T cells. Partial responders in the 0.1-3.0 mg/kg groups had among the lowest normalized peripheral clonal expansion, especially among CD8+ T cells. Antigen specificity was not determined for the clonally expanded peripheral T cells. Low levels of normalized T-cell clonal expansion were also seen in some nonresponding patients. At doses from 0.1 to 3.0 mg/kg, clonal expansion was seen in both CD4+ and CD8+ blood T cells between baseline and week 6.

This receptor was obtained from an adult with an advanced solid tumor such as melanoma, head and neck, liver or kidney cancer. Sequencing was performed on CD4+ or CD8+ T cells sorted from blood, taken in a trial of the OX40 agonist ivuxolimab.

CDR3 sequence: CASGLVSGGEQFF. The DNA is TGTGCTAGTGGTTTGGTATCAGGGGGGGAGCAGTTCTTC. The chain links TRBV12-5 with TRBJ2-1; the best D guess is TRBD1, with 7 bases matching. From cysteine to phenylalanine, the CDR3 is 13 amino acids long. CDR3 DNA is the only sequence kept; it has 39 bases, read in frame from the first base. V and J are truncated by 0 bases and 10 bases respectively, leaving an intervening sequence of 10 bases. CDR1 LGHNT and CDR2 FRNRAP are derived from the germline V gene.